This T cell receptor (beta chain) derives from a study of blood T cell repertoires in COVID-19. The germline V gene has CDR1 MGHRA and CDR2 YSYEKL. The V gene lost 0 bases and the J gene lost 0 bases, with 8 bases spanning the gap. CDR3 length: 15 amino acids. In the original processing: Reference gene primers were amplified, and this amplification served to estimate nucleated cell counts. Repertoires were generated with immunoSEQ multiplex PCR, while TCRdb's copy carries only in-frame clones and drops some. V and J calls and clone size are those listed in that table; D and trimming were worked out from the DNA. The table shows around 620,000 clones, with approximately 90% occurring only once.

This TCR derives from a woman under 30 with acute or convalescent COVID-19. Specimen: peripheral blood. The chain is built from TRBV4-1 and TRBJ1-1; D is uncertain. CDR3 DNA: TGCGCCAGCAGCCAAGAGTCGCGAGTGAACACTGAAGCTTTCTTT. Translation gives CASSQESRVNTEAFF.